This T cell receptor (beta chain) was identified in a study of vaccination and CD4 T cells after COVID-19. For the study at large: The convalescent population consisted of six males and four females, two of whom were of Hispanic ethnicity. Every culture used as a control got a CEFX pool, an HIV-1 Nef pool, or no peptide.

A word on this clonotype: Its antigen is as yet unknown.

Treatment in this sample: 10-day PBMC culture with coronavirus spike peptide pools or control peptides (ViraFEST assay). Pre-COVID-19 pandemic sampling (2011-2018) yielded the unexposed donor's CD4+ T cells. Researchers challenged CD4+ T cells from unexposed donors with SARS-CoV-2 S/N and four cold-coronavirus spikes, cells permitting. Researchers used the Oncomine TCR Beta short-read assay to sequence DNA from cultured CD4+ T cells. Genomic DNA was taken out of cultured CD4+ T cells by extraction. Each CDR3 protein is one row after TCRdb ran MiXCR on the PCR reads. The sample includes some 10,000 distinct CDR3 sequences, about 43% of them seen just once. The V segment lost 7 bases and the J segment 7 bases; nucleotides outside the gene matches: 16. Germline V gives CDR1 MNHNS, CDR2 SASEGT. The CDR3 is 15 amino acids.

The clonotype comes from a human donor in good health. Material for sequencing was CD4+ T cells from blood, cultured in vitro. The chain links TRBV6-1 to TRBJ2-7, with 7 bases matching TRBD2. This CDR3 is CASTQLGAGEGEQYF. DNA of the CDR3: TGTGCCAGCACCCAACTCGGGGCGGGAGAGGGTGAGCAGTACTTC.